Following are 21 T cell receptor beta chains from one sample sequenced in a study of blood T cell repertoires in COVID-19. Using immunoSEQ multiplex PCR, the repertoire was profiled, and TCRdb retains in-frame clones only, with some absent. The data show 30,000 to 45,000 clones, roughly 75% seen once. Source material: peripheral blood. The receptors derive from a man aged 65 to 85 with acute or convalescent COVID-19.

The V and J genes are TRBV7-8 and TRBJ1-2; TRBD1 is a possible D gene (6 bases). The V end was cut by 5 bases, the J end by 3 bases, with 16 bases between. The CDR3 runs to 15 residues. Germline CDR1 is SGHVS and CDR2 is FQNEAQ. The CDR3 is CASSTRGGEYYGYTF. CDR3 sequence (DNA): TGTGCCAGCAGCACCCGCGGGGGCGAATACTATGGCTACACCTTC.

This chain uses TRBV6-2 or TRBV6-3 with TRBJ2-7; TRBD2 is a possible D gene (6 bases). V shed 4 bases and J shed 2 bases, with 15 bases lying between them. Germline loops: CDR1 MNHEY, CDR2 SVGEGT. This CDR3 contains 15 residues. The CDR3 nucleotides read TGTGCCAGCAGTTCCCCACTCCGGGGGACCTACGAGCAGTACTTC. Protein sequence: CASSSPLRGTYEQYF.

The genes are TRBV5-4 and TRBJ2-1, with 7 bases identical to TRBD2. J lost 7 bases, V lost 4 bases, and 11 bases had no gene match. The CDR3 length is 15 residues. Germline V lookup: CDR1 SGHNT, CDR2 YYREEE (reference sequence). The CDR3 DNA reads TGTGCCAGCAGCCATCCTGGCGGGGGACGAAATGAGCAGTTCTTC. This gives the protein CASSHPGGGRNEQFF.

Regarding this clone: The conserved phenylalanine or tryptophan normally closing the CDR3 is absent here, so this likely arose from a read error. V is TRBV2 and J is TRBJ1-1, with D perhaps TRBD1 (5 bases). This CDR3 has 13 residues. Germline V gene lookup returns CDR1 SNHLY and CDR2 FYNNEI. V was cut by 11 bases and J by 4 bases, with 17 bases left in between. In nucleotides, the CDR3 is TGTGCCTCCGCCCAGGGCCCGGGCACTGAAGCTTTCCTT. This encodes CASAQGPGTEAFL.

The chain uses TRBV2 and TRBJ2-2; D remains ambiguous. V shed 7 bases and J shed 0 bases, with 9 bases lying between them. Germline V CDR1 and CDR2: SNHLY, FYNNEI. This CDR3 has 14 residues. The CDR3 DNA reads as TGTGCCAGCATTGAGAGAACGAACACCGGGGAGCTGTTTTTT. Translation gives CASIERTNTGELFF.

The chain couples TRBV11-2 to TRBJ2-2; possibly TRBD1 for D (5 bases). The V and J ends lost 5 bases and 1 base respectively, with 14 bases between them. CDR3 length: 16 residues. The germline CDR1 and CDR2 sequences are SGHAT and FQNNGV. CDR3 in amino acids: CASSLLVTGNTGELFF. The DNA for the CDR3 is TGTGCCAGCAGCCTACTGGTTACAGGGAACACCGGGGAGCTGTTTTTT.

J is TRBJ2-7 and V is TRBV14; no reliable D call. The length of the CDR3 is 11 residues. Trimming shortened V by 3 bases and J by 4 bases, and 4 bases separated the two germline ends. CDR1 and CDR2 from the germline V gene are SGHDN and FVKESK. CDR3 region: CASSHAYEQYF. The CDR3 DNA follows: TGTGCCAGCAGCCATGCGTACGAGCAGTACTTC.

The chain recombines TRBV30 with TRBJ2-1; TRBD2 is a possible D gene (6 bases). V gave up 0 bases and J gave up 5 bases, with 14 bases separating them. This CDR3 contains 15 residues. Germline assignment: CDR1 GTSNPN and CDR2 SVGIG (reference sequence). CDR3 sequence reads: CAWSVPRRGDNEQFF. CDR3 DNA: TGTGCCTGGAGTGTACCTAGGCGGGGCGACAATGAGCAGTTCTTC.

V and J are TRBV10-3 and TRBJ2-7, with 7 bases lining up with TRBD1. Germline CDR1 and CDR2: ENHRY and SYGVKD. The CDR3 runs to 15 residues. The V and J ends lost 3 bases and 4 bases, in that order; junction bases with no gene match: 9. The CDR3: CAISERGDRMYEQYF. The CDR3 coding sequence is TGTGCCATCAGTGAAAGAGGGGACAGAATGTACGAGCAGTACTTC.

The chain couples TRBV21-1 to TRBJ1-5; the DNA was not compared with TRBD1, the D call given in the table. TRBV21-1 is shown as a pseudogene. The CDR3 sequence is 17 residues long. CDR3 DNA: TGTGCCAGCAGCACCCCCCGGGGGACAGCCTACAATCAGCCCCAGCATTTT. This sequence encodes CASSTPRGTAYNQPQHF.

The chain recombines TRBV6-6 with TRBJ1-1; 12 bases map to TRBD1. The CDR3 has 16 amino acids. CDR1 MNHNY and CDR2 SVGAGI come from the germline V gene (reference sequence). V was clipped by 4 bases and J by 4 bases; unmatched bases: 7. For the CDR3, the DNA is TGTGCCAGCAGTTCGGGACAGGGGGCGCAAGGCACTGAAGCTTTCTTT. Its protein product is CASSSGQGAQGTEAFF.

This sequence joins TRBV11-2 and TRBJ2-3; 9 bases align to TRBD2. The CDR3 consists of 18 residues. V shed 2 bases, J shed 6 bases, and the junction held 15 bases outside the gene matches. Germline loops: CDR1 SGHAT, CDR2 FQNNGV. CDR3 in DNA: TGTGCCAGCAGCTTAATTTCTTTCAAGGGACTAGCTTTCGATACGCAGTATTTT. Translating it yields CASSLISFKGLAFDTQYF.

The chain employs TRBV2 and TRBJ2-5; 7 bases fit TRBD1. The CDR3 contains 14 residues. The V segment lost 4 bases and the J segment 1 base; nucleotides outside the gene matches: 3. The germline CDR1 and CDR2 sequences are SNHLY and FYNNEI. The DNA for the CDR3 is TGTGCCAGCAGTGCCGGGACAGCCCAAGAGACCCAGTACTTC. Protein: CASSAGTAQETQYF.

This chain connects TRBV4-3 to TRBJ2-7; D is perhaps TRBD1 (5 bases). The CDR3 spans 17 residues. In germline, CDR1 is LGHNA, CDR2 YSLEER. Trimming left V 0 bases short and J 3 bases short, with 18 bases between. CDR3 loop: CASSQERSSVGVYEQYF. The CDR3, as DNA: TGCGCCAGCAGCCAAGAACGGAGTAGTGTAGGGGTCTACGAGCAGTACTTC.

The CDR3 loop is CASSRGSSYNEQFF. Here the CDR3 DNA reads TGCGCCTCATCTAGGGGTTCCTCCTACAATGAGCAGTTCTTC. V gene TRBV5-1 combines with J gene TRBJ2-1; maybe TRBD1 (5 bases). Germline V gene data show CDR1 as SGHRS and CDR2 as YFSETQ. This CDR3 comprises 14 residues. With 10 bases removed from V and 0 bases from J, the gap between germline ends came to 14 bases.

On this clone: The germline gene is not matched at one end of the junction; a read error may be the cause. The CDR3 protein is CASSVDRGTEAFF. The CDR3 DNA is TGTGCCAGCAGCGTAGACAGGGGCACTGAAGCTTTCTTT. This chain joins TRBV11-3 and TRBJ1-1, with 8 bases fitting TRBD1. Germline lookup yields CDR1 SGHNT and CDR2 YENEEA. The CDR3 totals 13 residues. Based on the CDR3 plus reference TRBV11-3 and TRBJ1-1, the full variable domain is EAGVVQSPRYKIIEKKQPVAFWCNPISGHNTLYWYLQNLGQGPELLIRYENEEAVDDSQLPKDRFSAERLKGVDSTLKIQPAELGDSAVYLCASSVDRGTEAFFGQGTRLTVV.

This clone was observed a handful of times. Written as DNA, the CDR3 is TGTGCCAGCAGCCGTGGGACAACGAACACTGAAGCTTTCTTT. Translated, it gives CASSRGTTNTEAFF. The chain recombines TRBV7-2 with TRBJ1-1; a possible D gene is TRBD1 (6 bases). V was shortened by 5 bases and J by 1 base, with 11 bases between the two germline ends. Germline V lookup: CDR1 SGHTA, CDR2 FQGNSA. This CDR3 comprises 14 residues.

The CDR3 is CASSEFRGPYYEQYF. CDR3 nucleotides: TGTGCCAGCAGCGAATTCAGGGGGCCTTACTACGAGCAGTACTTC. This chain uses TRBV11-2 with TRBJ2-7; 8 nucleotides match TRBD1. In germline, CDR1 is SGHAT, CDR2 FQNNGV. The J segment lost 3 bases and the V segment lost 5 bases, leaving 9 bases of the junction unmatched. CDR3 length: 15 residues.

This chain joins TRBV19 and TRBJ1-4; possibly TRBD1 for D (5 bases). The CDR3 is 16 amino acids. Trimming took off 5 bases at V and 5 bases at J, with 18 bases between the two ends. The germline CDR1 and CDR2 sequences are LNHDA and SQIVND (reference sequence). CDR3 nucleotide sequence: TGTGCCAGTAGTGATCCCTTGGGGACTAGGAATGAAAAACTGTTTTTT. Its protein is CASSDPLGTRNEKLFF.

This clone was recorded a few times. The chain couples TRBV5-1 to TRBJ2-1; tentative D call: TRBD1 (6 bases). CDR1 is SGHRS, CDR2 YFSETQ, per germline. There are 14 residues in the CDR3. V lost 5 bases and J 5 bases, leaving 14 bases between the germline ends. The CDR3 loop is CASSLVAGDNEQFF. The DNA of the CDR3 is TGCGCCAGCAGTCTTGTGGCAGGGGACAATGAGCAGTTCTTC.

This chain links TRBV20-1 with TRBJ2-5; D is perhaps TRBD1 (5 bases). Germline CDR1 and CDR2: DFQATT and SNEGSKA (reference sequence). CDR3 length: 14 amino acids. Trimming shortened V by 3 bases and J by 3 bases, and 14 bases separated the two germline ends. This CDR3 reads CSASHGGHEETQYF. CDR3 nucleotide sequence: TGCAGTGCTAGTCACGGCGGACACGAAGAGACCCAGTACTTC.